Below, 22 T cell receptor beta chains from the same sample are listed, as sequenced in a study of PD-1 blockade in classical Hodgkin lymphoma. Measured with immunoSEQ multiplex PCR; TCRdb has only the in-frame clones, and not every one. The table has some 100,000 clones, roughly 90% seen once. All patients experienced relapse after autologous stem cell transplantation, and brentuximab vedotin exposure was variable. Sample: peripheral blood mononuclear cells (PBMCs), taken at baseline. The receptors stem from a human donor with classical Hodgkin lymphoma.

V gene TRBV27 combines with J gene TRBJ2-1; 7 bases map to TRBD2. V was pared by 1 base and J by 7 bases, with 10 bases of the junction left unmatched. CDR1 and CDR2 from the germline V gene are MNHEY and SMNVEV (reference sequence). The CDR3 extends over 16 amino acids. The CDR3, as DNA: TGTGCCAGCAGTTTATTTTTGCGGGAGACGGGGAATGAGCAGTTCTTC. Amino acid sequence: CASSLFLRETGNEQFF.

The chain is built from TRBV5-6 and TRBJ2-7; tentatively, D is TRBD1 (6 bases). Germline CDR1 reads SGHDT; CDR2 reads YYEEEE. V shed 1 base and J shed 3 bases, with 17 bases lying between them. This CDR3 contains 16 residues. The DNA for the CDR3 is TGTGCCAGCAGCTTGTTGGAGGTGGGGGCGATCTACGAGCAGTACTTC. Protein sequence: CASSLLEVGAIYEQYF.

This chain links TRBV30 with TRBJ1-1; 11 bases map to TRBD1. V dropped 3 bases and J dropped 10; count of bases not matched to a gene: 10. Per germline, CDR1 GTSNPN and CDR2 SVGIG (reference sequence). The CDR3 has 14 residues. CDR3 bases: TGTGCCTGGAGCGACGGACAGGGGGCAGAAAGAGCTTTCTTT. Translation gives CAWSDGQGAERAFF.

The rearrangement joins TRBV5-1 to TRBJ1-2; 8 nucleotides match TRBD1. Germline trimming cut 0 bases from V and 1 base from J; bases unmatched to any gene: 8. Germline V gene data show CDR1 as SGHRS and CDR2 as YFSETQ. This CDR3 contains 17 residues. CDR3 in amino acids: CASSLEGQGAFNYGYTF. The CDR3 bases are TGCGCCAGCAGCTTGGAAGGTCAGGGGGCCTTTAACTATGGCTACACCTTC.

The V call is TRBV5-1, the J call TRBJ2-3; no reliable D call. Per the germline V gene, CDR1 is SGHRS and CDR2 is YFSETQ. This CDR3 has 15 amino acids. The V and J ends lost 0 bases and 1 base respectively, with 9 bases between them. DNA of the CDR3: TGCGCCAGCAGCTTGGCGGGTGTTGGCACAGATACGCAGTATTTT. Translated: CASSLAGVGTDTQYF. The complete variable domain, with remaining parts taken from reference TRBV5-1 and TRBJ2-3, reads KAGVTQTPRYLIKTRGQQVTLSCSPISGHRSVSWYQQTPGQGLQFLFEYFSETQRNKGNFPGRFSGRQFSNSRSEMNVSTLELGDSALYLCASSLAGVGTDTQYFGPGTRLTVL.

The chain employs TRBV11-2 and TRBJ2-5; possibly TRBD2 for D (6 bases). Germline CDR1 and CDR2: SGHAT and FQNNGV. The CDR3 has 18 residues. Trimming cost V 5 bases and J 5 bases, with 27 bases left between them. The CDR3 sequence: CASSPKSLWASVGETQYF. DNA for the CDR3: TGTGCCAGCAGCCCCAAATCACTGTGGGCTAGCGTGGGGGAGACCCAGTACTTC.

The CDR3 loop is CAWSLGTSTEAFF. The CDR3 coding sequence is TGTGCCTGGAGTCTGGGGACAAGTACTGAAGCTTTCTTT. The chain recombines TRBV30 with TRBJ1-1; possible D gene TRBD1, 6 bases. V was shortened by 2 bases and J by 5 bases, with 12 bases between the two germline ends. The CDR3 contains 13 residues. Per germline, CDR1 GTSNPN and CDR2 SVGIG (reference sequence).

The rearrangement uses TRBV6-1 and TRBJ2-7, with TRBD1 as a possible D gene (6 bases). The CDR3 extends over 14 amino acids. V dropped 6 bases and J dropped 2 bases, with 14 bases sitting between them. Germline loops: CDR1 MNHNS, CDR2 SASEGT. The DNA for the CDR3 is TGTGCCAGCAGCCCCGCGACAGGCCCCTACGAGCAGTACTTC. This sequence encodes CASSPATGPYEQYF.

The chain combines TRBV4-1 with TRBJ2-2; the D gene could be TRBD1 or TRBD2 (6 bases each). V shed 0 bases and J shed 6 bases, with 11 bases lying between them. The CDR3 covers 15 residues. Per germline, CDR1 MGHRA and CDR2 YSYEKL. The CDR3 DNA follows: TGCGCCAGCAGCCAAGAATGGAGGGGGTCCGGGGAGCTGTTTTTT. It is translated as CASSQEWRGSGELFF.

The chain links TRBV5-6 to TRBJ2-5, with 7 bases aligning to TRBD1. CDR1 and CDR2 from the germline V gene are SGHDT and YYEEEE. Trimming at V came to 5 bases and at J to 3 bases, leaving 1 base not matched to a gene. This CDR3 contains 12 residues. CDR3 residues: CASRGTEETQYF. Written as DNA, the CDR3 is TGTGCCAGCAGGGGGACAGAAGAGACCCAGTACTTC.

The chain couples TRBV27 to TRBJ2-5; a weak D match, TRBD2 (6 bases). The J call may be in error: the DNA end matches TRBJ2-7 better. The CDR3 extends over 13 amino acids. Per the germline V gene, CDR1 is MNHEY and CDR2 is SMNVEV (reference sequence). CDR3 nucleotides: TGTGCCAGCAGTCCCGGGAGCTCCTACGAGCAGTACTTC. Protein sequence: CASSPGSSYEQYF.

The chain carries TRBV28 and TRBJ2-5; 13 bases align to TRBD2. The trim removed 6 bases at V and 1 base at J, leaving 11 bases unmatched. The CDR3 spans 18 residues. Germline CDR1 and CDR2: MDHEN and SYDVKM. In DNA form, the CDR3 reads TGTGCCAGCAGCCCTACTAGCGGGAGGGCCCCTCCCCAAGAGACCCAGTACTTC. As protein: CASSPTSGRAPPQETQYF.

This chain uses TRBV5-1 with TRBJ2-7; D not certain. The CDR3 consists of 13 residues. Per germline, CDR1 SGHRS and CDR2 YFSETQ. V lost 4 bases, J lost 2 bases, and 10 bases lay in between. This CDR3 reads CASSLRAAYEQYF. CDR3 bases: TGCGCCAGCAGCCTCCGCGCCGCCTACGAGCAGTACTTC.

The chain employs TRBV29-1 and TRBJ2-1, with 9 positions matching TRBD1. V shed 6 bases, J shed 5 bases, and the junction held 11 bases outside the gene matches. Germline lookup yields CDR1 SQVTM and CDR2 ANQGSEA. The CDR3 extends over 15 amino acids. The CDR3 nucleotides are TGCAGCGTAATGGGGGAGGGACAGGGTCACAATGAGCAGTTCTTC. This gives the protein CSVMGEGQGHNEQFF.

This chain uses TRBV18 with TRBJ2-7; D call uncertain. The CDR3 runs 15 residues. The V end was cut by 1 base, the J end by 2 bases, with 12 bases between. Germline values: CDR1 KGHSH, CDR2 LQKENI. CDR3 in DNA: TGTGCCAGCTCACCACGAAACCATGAAACCTACGAGCAGTACTTC. Residues: CASSPRNHETYEQYF.

The J gene is TRBJ2-2, the V gene TRBV27; D unclear. There are 13 residues in the CDR3. The V end lost 2 bases, the J end lost 8 bases, and 9 bases lay between the germline ends. Germline V gene data show CDR1 as MNHEY and CDR2 as SMNVEV (reference sequence). The CDR3 spells CASSLGQKGELFF. CDR3 DNA sequence: TGTGCCAGCAGTTTAGGGCAAAAAGGGGAGCTGTTTTTT.

The chain recombines TRBV7-3 with TRBJ1-1; a weak D match, TRBD1 (5 bases). The CDR3 length is 14 residues. Looked up from germline, CDR1 is SGHTA and CDR2 is FQGTGA. The V gene lost 2 bases and the J gene lost 5 bases, with 12 bases spanning the gap. The CDR3 loop is CASSLLPRGTEAFF. CDR3 bases: TGTGCCAGCAGCTTACTACCTAGGGGAACTGAAGCTTTCTTT.

The chain combines TRBV5-1 with TRBJ1-1; D uncertain. The V end lost 1 base, the J end lost 1 base, and 8 bases lay between the germline ends. The CDR3 sequence is 14 residues long. Germline CDR1 and CDR2: SGHRS and YFSETQ. The CDR3 bases are TGCGCCAGCAGCTTGTTGACTTCGAACACTGAAGCTTTCTTT. Encoded protein: CASSLLTSNTEAFF. Using reference TRBV5-1 and TRBJ1-1 for the parts outside the CDR3, the full variable domain is KAGVTQTPRYLIKTRGQQVTLSCSPISGHRSVSWYQQTPGQGLQFLFEYFSETQRNKGNFPGRFSGRQFSNSRSEMNVSTLELGDSALYLCASSLLTSNTEAFFGQGTRLTVV.

The rearrangement joins TRBV10-3 to TRBJ2-3; D gene uncertain. CDR3 size: 13 residues. Germline lookup yields CDR1 ENHRY and CDR2 SYGVKD. The germline V and J ends were trimmed by 4 bases and 1 base, with 6 bases remaining between them. For the CDR3, the DNA is TGTGCCATCAGTGGGGCAGGCACAGATACGCAGTATTTT. The encoded protein is CAISGAGTDTQYF.

This chain joins TRBV29-1 and TRBJ2-2; D may be TRBD1 (5 bases). This CDR3 comprises 13 residues. Germline lookup yields CDR1 SQVTM and CDR2 ANQGSEA. Trimming removed 3 bases at V and 7 bases at J, with 12 bases between. CDR3 nucleotide sequence: TGCAGCGTTGACCCAGGGTCCGGCGGGGAGCTGTTTTTT. Translation: CSVDPGSGGELFF.

As regards this clone: Other nucleotide sequences in the sample specify the same CDR3. The chain couples TRBV5-1 to TRBJ2-6; D is unclear. This CDR3 spans 16 amino acids. In germline, CDR1 is SGHRS, CDR2 YFSETQ. Trimming shortened V by 0 bases and J by 0 bases, and 7 bases separated the two germline ends. The CDR3 region is CASSLVGVSGANVLTF. The DNA of the CDR3 is TGCGCCAGCAGCTTGGTTGGGGTCTCTGGGGCCAACGTCCTGACTTTC.

The chain combines TRBV4-1 with TRBJ2-7; D remains unclear. The CDR3 is 14 residues long. The germline CDR1 and CDR2 sequences are MGHRA and YSYEKL. Trimming left V 1 base short and J 4 bases short, with 11 bases between. The CDR3 loop reads CASSQAPLGYEQYF. The CDR3 DNA sequence: TGCGCCAGCAGCCAAGCCCCATTAGGGTACGAGCAGTACTTC.